The 25 T cell receptor beta chains reported below all come from one sample, sequenced in a study of cytomegalovirus exposure and HLA in healthy donors. Using immunoSEQ multiplex PCR, the repertoire was profiled, and TCRdb retains in-frame clones only, with some absent. The sample includes about 310,000 clones, roughly 86% seen only once; the top ten take around 0.88%. The material sequenced was PBMCs. All receptors come from a man under 40 in good health and CMV-seronegative.

V gene TRBV6-5 combines with J gene TRBJ1-5; 7 bases agree with TRBD1. Germline loops: CDR1 MNHEY, CDR2 SVGAGI. The CDR3 is 14 residues long. Losses at the gene ends were 6 bases for V and 3 bases for J; bases not matched to a gene: 5. In DNA form, the CDR3 reads TGTGCCAGCAGACAGACAGGGAACAATCAGCCCCAGCATTTT. Translating it yields CASRQTGNNQPQHF.

The chain joins TRBV27 to TRBJ2-3; D ambiguous. Germline V gives CDR1 MNHEY, CDR2 SMNVEV (reference sequence). V gave up 3 bases and J gave up 0 bases, with 10 bases separating them. The CDR3 loop spans 15 amino acids. CDR3 sequence: CASSFGRASTDTQYF. The DNA for the CDR3 is TGTGCCAGCAGTTTTGGTAGAGCTAGCACAGATACGCAGTATTTT.

The rearrangement uses TRBV19 and TRBJ2-4; a possible D gene is TRBD2 (6 bases). In germline, CDR1 is LNHDA, CDR2 SQIVND (reference sequence). The V gene lost 4 bases and the J gene lost 0 bases, with 13 bases spanning the gap. The CDR3 loop spans 16 amino acids. The CDR3: CASSNSRGIAKNIQYF. For the CDR3, the DNA is TGTGCCAGTAGTAACTCCCGGGGGATAGCCAAAAACATTCAGTACTTC.

This clone has only a few counts. The chain combines TRBV7-2 with TRBJ2-6; no firm D call. CDR3 length equals 15 residues. Trimming removed 5 bases from V and 0 bases from J, with 8 bases in between. Germline V gene data show CDR1 as SGHTA and CDR2 as FQGNSA. Here the CDR3 DNA reads TGTGCCAGCAGCAGTACAAGCTCTGGGGCCAACGTCCTGACTTTC. Translation: CASSSTSSGANVLTF.

The rearrangement links TRBV15 to TRBJ1-2; D is perhaps TRBD1 (5 bases). Trimming left V 0 bases short and J 2 bases short, with 10 bases between. The CDR3 has 15 residues. Germline loops: CDR1 LNHNV, CDR2 YYDKDF (reference sequence). In DNA form, the CDR3 reads TGTGCCACCAGCAGAGAAAGGGGAAAAAACTATGGCTACACCTTC. This encodes CATSRERGKNYGYTF.

The rearrangement joins TRBV12-5 to TRBJ2-1; 11 nucleotides line up with TRBD2. Germline CDR1 LGHNT, CDR2 FRNRAP. This CDR3 has 14 amino acids. The ends lost 6 bases at V and 4 bases at J; junction bases unmatched: 2. The chain's CDR3 is CASGLAGGYNEQFF. The CDR3 DNA reads as TGTGCTAGTGGCTTAGCGGGGGGGTACAATGAGCAGTTCTTC.

This clone has a single count. V and J are TRBV27 and TRBJ2-2; D not resolved. From germline, CDR1 is MNHEY and CDR2 SMNVEV (reference sequence). This CDR3 contains 11 residues. Trimming shortened V by 8 bases and J by 8 bases, and 9 bases separated the two germline ends. The CDR3: CASGEVGELFF. CDR3 sequence (DNA): TGTGCCAGCGGAGAAGTTGGGGAGCTGTTTTTT.

This clone was counted between two and nine times. The gene calls are TRBV2 and TRBJ1-2, with 7 bases lining up with TRBD1. The CDR3 runs to 12 residues. The ends lost 4 bases at V and 7 bases at J; junction bases unmatched: 3. The germline V gene encodes CDR1 SNHLY and CDR2 FYNNEI. In DNA form, the CDR3 reads TGTGCCAGCAGTGTGACAGGGTTTGGCTACACCTTC. This sequence encodes CASSVTGFGYTF.

J is TRBJ2-7 and V is TRBV6-1; 7 nucleotides align to TRBD2. Unmatched junction bases numbered 12, after V lost 4 bases and J lost 0 bases. Germline values: CDR1 MNHNS, CDR2 SASEGT. This CDR3 is built from 17 residues. CDR3 DNA: TGTGCCAGCAGTGGAAGACTAGCTGAAAGCCTCTCCTACGAGCAGTACTTC. Encoded protein: CASSGRLAESLSYEQYF.

Worth noting for this clone: Other nucleotide sequences from this sample produce the same CDR3. This chain connects TRBV10-3 to TRBJ2-3; 10 positions match TRBD2. CDR1 ENHRY and CDR2 SYGVKD come from the germline V gene. The CDR3 runs to 16 residues. V lost 2 bases, J lost 4 bases, and 6 bases stayed unmatched. The chain's CDR3 is CAISETSGGAPDTQYF. In nucleotides, the CDR3 is TGTGCCATCAGTGAGACGAGCGGGGGGGCCCCAGATACGCAGTATTTT.

The chain employs TRBV28 and TRBJ1-4, with a tentative D call TRBD1 (6 bases). Germline-derived CDR1 and CDR2 are MDHEN and SYDVKM. The CDR3 has 16 residues. The V gene lost 1 base and the J gene lost 8 bases, with 17 bases spanning the gap. In DNA form, the CDR3 reads TGTGCCAGCAGTTTATACCCTACAGGGATTGGGGAAAAACTGTTTTTT. Amino acid sequence: CASSLYPTGIGEKLFF.

The CDR3 loop is CASSILAGGMETQYF. CDR3 sequence (DNA): TGTGCCAGTAGTATCCTAGCGGGGGGGATGGAGACCCAGTACTTC. This rearrangement joins TRBV19 to TRBJ2-5; TRBD2 agrees at 12 bases. V gave up 3 bases and J gave up 5 bases; unmatched junction bases: 4. This CDR3 has 15 amino acids. Per germline, CDR1 LNHDA and CDR2 SQIVND (reference sequence).

V usage is TRBV19 and J usage is TRBJ1-2; D gene unclear. The CDR3 contains 12 residues. Trimming took off 5 bases at V and 8 bases at J, with 12 bases between the two ends. CDR1 is LNHDA, CDR2 SQIVND, per germline (reference sequence). DNA of the CDR3: TGTGCCAGTAGTTCGGGGATCCTCGGCTACACCTTC. Protein product: CASSSGILGYTF.

The rearrangement joins TRBV9 to TRBJ2-7, with 9 nucleotides matching TRBD1. V lost 5 bases to trimming and J lost 6 bases; unmatched junction nucleotides: 6. The CDR3 is 13 residues long. The V gene's germline CDR1 is SGDLS and CDR2 YYNGEE. CDR3 residues: CASSTGQGGEQYF. CDR3 coding DNA: TGTGCCAGCAGTACGGGACAGGGTGGCGAGCAGTACTTC.

The gene calls are TRBV19 and TRBJ1-1; 7 bases map to TRBD1. The ends lost 1 base at V and 6 bases at J; junction bases unmatched: 8. In germline, CDR1 is LNHDA, CDR2 SQIVND (reference sequence). The CDR3 is 15 residues long. CDR3 sequence (DNA): TGTGCCAGTAGTATAGGAGCCCAGGGGGGCGCTGAAGCTTTCTTT. It encodes CASSIGAQGGAEAFF.

V is TRBV5-8 and J is TRBJ1-1, with unresolved D. V was cut by 2 bases and J by 8 bases, with 10 bases left in between. CDR1 and CDR2 from the germline V gene are SGHTS and YDEGEE. This CDR3 has 12 amino acids. The CDR3 reads CASSFNTIEAFF. DNA of the CDR3: TGTGCCAGCAGCTTCAACACGATAGAAGCTTTCTTT.

The rearrangement joins TRBV27 to TRBJ1-6; 7 nucleotides line up with TRBD1. The CDR3 is made up of 17 amino acids. The ends lost 5 bases at V and 0 bases at J; junction bases unmatched: 7. The germline CDR1 and CDR2 sequences are MNHEY and SMNVEV (reference sequence). CDR3 region: CASSPPTGSSYNSPLHF. As DNA, the CDR3 is TGTGCCAGCAGTCCCCCGACAGGGTCCTCCTATAATTCACCCCTCCACTTT.

V and J are TRBV7-2 and TRBJ2-5; 9 positions agree with TRBD1. Germline values: CDR1 SGHTA, CDR2 FQGNSA. Trimming took 5 bases from V and 0 from J; bases not matched to a gene: 7. There are 16 residues in the CDR3. The CDR3 spells CASSPRTGVYQETQYF. The CDR3 DNA reads as TGTGCCAGCAGCCCCCGGACAGGGGTATACCAAGAGACCCAGTACTTC.

The chain carries TRBV6-6 and TRBJ1-4; 9 nucleotides match TRBD1. Germline V gene lookup returns CDR1 MNHNY and CDR2 SVGAGI (reference sequence). With V trimmed by 4 bases and J by 7 bases, 10 bases remained unmatched. This CDR3 has 16 amino acids. The CDR3 DNA follows: TGTGCCAGCAGTTCCAACAGGGGGCCGGCAGGTGAAAAACTGTTTTTT. Its translation: CASSSNRGPAGEKLFF.

As concerns this clone: Other DNA sequences in this sample translate to the same CDR3. The chain recombines TRBV7-6 with TRBJ1-2, with a tentative D call TRBD1 (6 bases). The CDR3 runs 13 residues. V was cut by 3 bases and J by 2 bases, with 7 bases left in between. Germline V gives CDR1 SGHVS, CDR2 FNYEAQ. CDR3 nucleotides: TGTGCCAGCAGCTTTGGACAGAACTATGGCTACACCTTC. It codes for CASSFGQNYGYTF.

The chain joins TRBV6-1 to TRBJ1-4, with a tentative D call TRBD1 (6 bases). V was clipped by 4 bases and J by 4 bases, with 13 bases between them. This CDR3 has 15 amino acids. The germline gives CDR1 MNHNS, CDR2 SASEGT. This CDR3 reads CASSGRDMINEKLFF. Written as DNA, the CDR3 is TGTGCCAGCAGTGGCCGGGACATGATTAATGAAAAACTGTTTTTT.

V usage is TRBV27 and J usage is TRBJ2-7, with D perhaps matching TRBD1 (6 bases). The CDR3 has 14 amino acids. CDR1 and CDR2 from the germline V gene are MNHEY and SMNVEV (reference sequence). Trimming took 5 bases from V and 2 from J, leaving 13 bases between them. CDR3 DNA sequence: TGTGCCAGCAGTGGGATCGACAGGCCCTACGAGCAGTACTTC. This sequence encodes CASSGIDRPYEQYF.

This chain links TRBV25-1 with TRBJ1-6; 9 nucleotides match TRBD1. Germline-derived CDR1 and CDR2 are MGHDK and SYGVNS. J was trimmed by 10 bases and V by 4 bases; bases with no gene match: 5. The CDR3 is 14 residues long. Here the CDR3 reads CASSVTGGGSPLHF. For the CDR3, the DNA is TGTGCCAGCAGTGTTACAGGGGGCGGGTCACCCCTCCACTTT.

The V gene is TRBV13, the J gene TRBJ2-7, with 10 bases matching TRBD2. The length of the CDR3 is 14 residues. CDR1 and CDR2 from the germline V gene are PRHDT and FYEKMQ (reference sequence). V lost 2 bases and J lost 4; bases outside the gene matches: 2. The CDR3 loop is CASSLISGGYEQYF. The CDR3 bases are TGTGCCAGCAGCTTAATTAGCGGGGGGTACGAGCAGTACTTC.

The chain couples TRBV19 to TRBJ2-2; D remains ambiguous. V dropped 3 bases and J dropped 8 bases, with 10 bases sitting between them. From germline, CDR1 is LNHDA and CDR2 SQIVND (reference sequence). CDR3 length: 13 amino acids. The CDR3 nucleotides are TGTGCCAGTAGTATGGAGAGGCCAGGGGAGCTGTTTTTT. Amino acid sequence: CASSMERPGELFF.